These 25 T cell receptor beta chains originate from one sample sequenced in a study of blood T cell repertoires in COVID-19. TCRdb's copy holds only in-frame clones and misses some; the assay was immunoSEQ multiplex PCR. Among roughly 230,000 clones listed, 83% were seen once. The sample was peripheral blood. These receptors were obtained from a woman in her 50s with acute or convalescent COVID-19.

The genes are TRBV4-1 and TRBJ2-4, with TRBD2 as a possible D gene (6 bases). Germline-derived CDR1 and CDR2 are MGHRA and YSYEKL. Trimming took 3 bases from V and 6 from J, leaving 12 bases between them. The CDR3 totals 14 residues. The CDR3 coding sequence is TGCGCCAGCAGCCACGGAGGGTTGGGAAACATTCAGTACTTC. Its protein is CASSHGGLGNIQYF.

The chain carries TRBV7-9 and TRBJ2-2, with TRBD2 identical over 11 bases. The length of the CDR3 is 18 residues. V lost 4 bases and J lost 0; bases outside the gene matches: 7. Germline V gene data show CDR1 as SEHNR and CDR2 as FQNEAQ (reference sequence). CDR3 sequence (DNA): TGTGCCAGCAGCTCATATAGCGGGGGGGCCTCGAACACCGGGGAGCTGTTTTTT. Translating gives CASSSYSGGASNTGELFF.

This chain uses TRBV9 with TRBJ1-2; TRBD1 agrees at 9 bases. The junction had 5 bases not matched to a gene; V was cut back by 0 bases and J by 8 bases. Germline loops: CDR1 SGDLS, CDR2 YYNGEE. There are 14 residues in the CDR3. CDR3: CASSVGDREEGYTF. For the CDR3, the DNA is TGTGCCAGCAGCGTAGGGGACAGGGAAGAAGGCTACACCTTC.

The chain employs TRBV12-3 or TRBV12-4 and TRBJ2-7, with 7 bases fitting TRBD2. The CDR3 has 12 residues. V was pared by 6 bases and J by 7 bases, with 6 bases of the junction left unmatched. The CDR3 nucleotides are TGTGCCAGCAGCCCCGGGGGGTCTGAGCAGTACTTC. This encodes CASSPGGSEQYF.

V and J are TRBV28 and TRBJ1-1, with 8 bases matching TRBD1. The CDR3 is 15 amino acids. J gave up 5 bases and V 3 bases, and 8 bases lay outside the gene matches. CDR1 is MDHEN and CDR2 is SYDVKM in the germline V gene. For the CDR3, the DNA is TGTGCCAGCAGTTTCAGGGGGCGCGAGAATACTGAAGCTTTCTTT. Its translation is CASSFRGRENTEAFF.

The chain carries TRBV5-1 and TRBJ2-1, with 12 bases identical to TRBD2. CDR3 length equals 15 residues. Per germline, CDR1 SGHRS and CDR2 YFSETQ. After removal of 6 bases from V and 7 bases from J, the junction contained 8 bases not matched to a gene. CDR3 DNA sequence: TGCGCCAGCACTCTTCTAGCGGGAGGGGAGAATGAGCAGTTCTTC. Protein sequence: CASTLLAGGENEQFF.

The rearrangement joins TRBV6-5 to TRBJ1-5; tentatively, D is TRBD1 (6 bases). The CDR3 loop spans 15 amino acids. V lost 6 bases and J 2 bases, leaving 14 bases between the germline ends. Germline V CDR1 and CDR2: MNHEY, SVGAGI. The CDR3 protein is CASSYDRRGNQPQHF. In nucleotides, the CDR3 is TGTGCCAGCAGCTATGACAGGCGGGGCAATCAGCCCCAGCATTTT.

The DNA of the CDR3 is TGTGCCAGCAGGGCTTCCGGGACAGGGGCAACTAATGAAAAACTGTTTTTT. It yields the protein CASRASGTGATNEKLFF. The chain employs TRBV28 and TRBJ1-4; TRBD1 aligns across 10 bases. The CDR3 runs 17 residues. The J segment lost 0 bases and the V segment lost 6 bases, leaving 7 bases of the junction unmatched. Germline V gives CDR1 MDHEN, CDR2 SYDVKM.

This clone was seen only a few times. The chain combines TRBV10-2 with TRBJ1-3; D not certain. Germline V gives CDR1 WSHSY, CDR2 SAAADI. This CDR3 has 15 amino acids. Trimming pared 0 bases from V and 2 bases from J, leaving 8 bases between. The CDR3 DNA is TGCGCCAGCAGTGAGTCGAGCACGCCTGGAAACACCATATATTTT. It codes for CASSESSTPGNTIYF.

As DNA, the CDR3 is TGTGCCAGCAGCCTAAAAATCGGGGTCGAAGAAAAACTGTTTTTT. Protein sequence: CASSLKIGVEEKLFF. The chain combines TRBV3-1 (or the pseudogene TRBV3-2) with TRBJ1-4; D not certain. The CDR3 loop spans 15 amino acids. V was trimmed by 4 bases and J by 8 bases, leaving 17 bases between them. In germline, CDR1 is LGHDT, CDR2 YNNKEL (reference sequence).

The rearrangement uses TRBV5-5 and TRBJ2-1; 11 nucleotides align to TRBD1. This CDR3 spans 17 amino acids. Germline CDR1 and CDR2: SGHKS and YYEKEE (reference sequence). V dropped 0 bases and J dropped 6; count of bases not matched to a gene: 8. The DNA of the CDR3 is TGTGCCAGCAGCTTGGCGGACAGGGGGCTCTCACTCAATGAGCAGTTCTTC. This codes for CASSLADRGLSLNEQFF.

V and J are TRBV6-2 or TRBV6-3 and TRBJ2-7, with D tentatively TRBD1 (5 bases). Germline values: CDR1 MNHEY, CDR2 SVGEGT. This CDR3 has 13 residues. V was clipped by 4 bases and J by 6 bases, with 13 bases between them. The CDR3 region has the DNA TGTGCCAGCAGTTTTGGACACCCGAGCGAGCAGTACTTC. Encoded protein: CASSFGHPSEQYF.

With regard to this clone: At one boundary the junction diverges from the germline segment, which might be a read error. This chain connects TRBV7-7 to TRBJ2-1; 9 positions agree with TRBD2. This CDR3 has 13 residues. Germline loops: CDR1 SSHAT, CDR2 FNYEAQ (reference sequence). The CDR3 nucleotides are TGTGCTAGCAGCCGGGGACTAGCCTATGAGCAGTTCTTC. Translated, it gives CASSRGLAYEQFF.

The gene calls are TRBV4-3 and TRBJ2-3, with TRBD2 identical over 11 bases. Germline V gene lookup returns CDR1 LGHNA and CDR2 YSLEER. V was pared by 4 bases and J by 6 bases, with 9 bases of the junction left unmatched. The CDR3 runs to 16 residues. The CDR3, as DNA: TGCGCCAGCAGCCCGGGACTAGCGGTGATGTTGGATACGCAGTATTTT. Translating it yields CASSPGLAVMLDTQYF.

This clone appeared a few times. V is TRBV6-5 and J is TRBJ1-5; D not certain. The CDR3 has 15 residues. The V gene lost 0 bases and the J gene lost 4 bases, with 10 bases spanning the gap. Germline V gene sequence: CDR1 MNHEY, CDR2 SVGAGI. Written as DNA, the CDR3 is TGTGCCAGCAGTTACTCGAGAACGGAGAATCAGCCCCAGCATTTT. It specifies CASSYSRTENQPQHF.

V usage is TRBV5-1 and J usage is TRBJ1-2; 8 bases map to TRBD1. CDR3 length: 14 amino acids. CDR1 is SGHRS and CDR2 is YFSETQ in the germline V gene. The J segment lost 8 bases and the V segment lost 3 bases, leaving 9 bases of the junction unmatched. The CDR3 DNA reads as TGCGCCAGCAGCTCACCGGGACAGGCCTCGGGCTACACCTTC. This codes for CASSSPGQASGYTF.

This clone was seen a few times. The V and J genes are TRBV6-2 or TRBV6-3 and TRBJ2-7, with D perhaps matching TRBD2 (5 bases). The length of the CDR3 is 13 residues. The germline CDR1 and CDR2 sequences are MNHEY and SVGEGT. V dropped 0 bases and J dropped 7 bases, with 10 bases sitting between them. The CDR3 region has the DNA TGTGCCAGCAGTTACTCGAGGGCCGAGGAGCAGTACTTC. This translates into CASSYSRAEEQYF.

The chain joins TRBV6-5 to TRBJ2-7; 10 bases are a match to TRBD2. Germline V CDR1 and CDR2: MNHEY, SVGAGI. After removal of 6 bases from V and 4 bases from J, the junction contained 9 bases not matched to a gene. The CDR3 covers 15 residues. CDR3 sequence: CASRDASGSWYEQYF. CDR3 sequence (DNA): TGTGCCAGCAGGGACGCTAGCGGGAGTTGGTACGAGCAGTACTTC.

The CDR3 DNA reads as TGTGCCAGTAGTATTACACCGGACAGGGGTACCGGGGAGCTGTTTTTT. Its protein product is CASSITPDRGTGELFF. The chain combines TRBV19 with TRBJ2-2; 9 bases are a match to TRBD1. Germline CDR1 LNHDA, CDR2 SQIVND (reference sequence). The CDR3 has 16 amino acids. Trimming took 3 bases from V and 5 from J; bases not matched to a gene: 7. Together with reference TRBV19 and TRBJ2-2, the CDR3 gives the full variable domain: DGGITQSPKYLFRKEGQNVTLSCEQNLNHDAMYWYRQDPGQGLRLIYYSQIVNDFQKGDIAEGYSVSREKKESFPLTVTSAQKNPTAFYLCASSITPDRGTGELFFGEGSRLTVL.

As DNA, the CDR3 is TGTGCCAGCAGCTTGGGTGGGGGGGAGGAGCAGTACTTC. Protein sequence: CASSLGGGEEQYF. The chain joins TRBV5-6 to TRBJ2-7; 7 bases align to TRBD2. The CDR3 has 13 residues. Germline trimming cut 0 bases from V and 7 bases from J; bases unmatched to any gene: 4. Germline V gene lookup returns CDR1 SGHDT and CDR2 YYEEEE.

V and J are TRBV28 and TRBJ1-4; 8 nucleotides agree with TRBD1. CDR1 is MDHEN and CDR2 is SYDVKM in the germline V gene. The V gene end was trimmed by 5 bases and the J gene end by 8 bases; junction bases not matched to a gene: 10. The CDR3 extends over 15 amino acids. The CDR3 reads CASSPAGGAREKLFF. CDR3 in DNA: TGTGCCAGCAGTCCAGCAGGGGGCGCCAGGGAAAAACTGTTTTTT.

The rearrangement uses TRBV11-3 and TRBJ2-7, with D perhaps TRBD1 (5 bases). CDR3 length: 13 residues. Germline V gene sequence: CDR1 SGHNT, CDR2 YENEEA. The ends were cut back, 1 base at V and 1 base at J, with 5 bases in the middle. CDR3 loop: CASSLGQSYEQYF. The CDR3 DNA sequence: TGTGCCAGCAGCTTAGGACAGTCCTACGAGCAGTACTTC.

The chain couples TRBV9 to TRBJ2-3, with 7 nucleotides matching TRBD2. Germline CDR1 SGDLS, CDR2 YYNGEE. J was trimmed by 1 base and V by 0 bases; bases with no gene match: 14. The CDR3 consists of 19 residues. The CDR3 nucleotides are TGTGCCAGCAGCGTAGGGGAGTCTAGCGGAGGGTGGGGCACAGATACGCAGTATTTT. Translating it yields CASSVGESSGGWGTDTQYF.

This clone was seen a handful of times. The V and J genes are TRBV5-1 and TRBJ2-3; TRBD2 is a possible D gene (6 bases). V dropped 1 base and J dropped 5 bases, with 11 bases sitting between them. Germline V gene lookup returns CDR1 SGHRS and CDR2 YFSETQ. This CDR3 spans 14 amino acids. The CDR3 is CASSLPGGGDTQYF. Written as DNA, the CDR3 is TGCGCCAGCAGCTTGCCCGGGGGTGGAGATACGCAGTATTTT. Complete variable domain (other parts from reference TRBV5-1 and TRBJ2-3): KAGVTQTPRYLIKTRGQQVTLSCSPISGHRSVSWYQQTPGQGLQFLFEYFSETQRNKGNFPGRFSGRQFSNSRSEMNVSTLELGDSALYLCASSLPGGGDTQYFGPGTRLTVL.

V usage is TRBV6-1 and J usage is TRBJ1-5, with D unclear. Trimming cost V 2 bases and J 3 bases, with 11 bases left between them. This CDR3 contains 15 residues. CDR1 and CDR2 from the germline V gene are MNHNS and SASEGT. The CDR3: CASSELNSFNQPQHF. DNA for the CDR3: TGTGCCAGCAGTGAACTTAACAGCTTCAATCAGCCCCAGCATTTT.